This section outlines one T cell receptor beta chain sequence together with its context. Its antigen is not identified. This sample is drawn from a study of T-cell memory formation after mild COVID-19. Each CDR3 protein is one row after TCRdb ran MiXCR on the 5' RACE reads. The sample lists about 610,000 distinct CDR3 sequences, around 16% occurring once. CDR3 length: 16 amino acids. The germline CDR1 and CDR2 sequences are SNHLY and FYNNEI. V lost 3 bases and J lost 0, with 13 bases in between. Study conclusions and caveats: The authors did not confirm SARS-CoV-2 specificity of second-wave clones peaking day 37. CD4+ bias marked clones expanding day 15 to 37, unlike balanced contracting clones.

The gene calls are TRBV2 and TRBJ2-3; no clear D. Sample: PBMCs or a T cell subset sorted from them (not recorded which). The clonotype was recovered from an adult woman who had mild COVID-19 (a few samples of this study predate the infection). Cell type and time point are not known. Written as DNA, the CDR3 is TGTGCCAGCAGTGACGCACAGTTGGATAGCACAGATACGCAGTATTTT. Translation: CASSDAQLDSTDTQYF.